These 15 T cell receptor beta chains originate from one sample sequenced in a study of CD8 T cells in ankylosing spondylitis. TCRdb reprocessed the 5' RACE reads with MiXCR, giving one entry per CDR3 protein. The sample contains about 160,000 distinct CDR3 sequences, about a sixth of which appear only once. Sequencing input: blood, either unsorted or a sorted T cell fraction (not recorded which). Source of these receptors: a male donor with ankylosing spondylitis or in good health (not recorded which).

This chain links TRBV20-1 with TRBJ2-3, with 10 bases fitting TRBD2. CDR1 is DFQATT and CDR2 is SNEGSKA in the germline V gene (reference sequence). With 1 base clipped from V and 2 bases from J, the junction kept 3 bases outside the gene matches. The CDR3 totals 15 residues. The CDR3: CSARGGTSATDTQYF. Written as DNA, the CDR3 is TGCAGTGCTAGAGGTGGGACTAGCGCCACAGATACGCAGTATTTT.

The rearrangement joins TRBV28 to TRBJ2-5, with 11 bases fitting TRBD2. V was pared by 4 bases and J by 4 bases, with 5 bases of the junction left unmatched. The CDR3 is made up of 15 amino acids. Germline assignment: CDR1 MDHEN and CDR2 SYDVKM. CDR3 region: CASSSLAGGRETQYF. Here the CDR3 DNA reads TGTGCCAGCAGTTCCTTAGCGGGAGGGCGAGAGACCCAGTACTTC.

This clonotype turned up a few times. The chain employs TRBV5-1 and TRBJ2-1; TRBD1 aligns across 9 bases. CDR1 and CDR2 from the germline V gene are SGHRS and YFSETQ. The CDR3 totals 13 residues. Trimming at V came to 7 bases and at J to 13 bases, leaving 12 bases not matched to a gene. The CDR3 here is CASGKGQGLTQFF. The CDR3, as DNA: TGCGCCAGCGGGAAGGGACAGGGACTTACTCAGTTCTTC.

CDR3 sequence (DNA): TGTGCCATCAATCCCCAGGGGGCCGGAATAAATGAGCAGTTCTTC. Translated, it gives CAINPQGAGINEQFF. V gene TRBV10-3 combines with J gene TRBJ2-1; TRBD1 aligns across 8 bases. Germline CDR1 reads ENHRY; CDR2 reads SYGVKD. The junction had 12 bases not matched to a gene; V was cut back by 7 bases and J by 7 bases. This CDR3 contains 15 residues.

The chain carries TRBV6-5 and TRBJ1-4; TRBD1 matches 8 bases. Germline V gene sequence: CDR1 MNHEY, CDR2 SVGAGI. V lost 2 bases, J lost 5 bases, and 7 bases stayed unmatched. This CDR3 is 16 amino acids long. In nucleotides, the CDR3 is TGTGCCAGCAGTTACAGCGGACAGGGAAAAAATGAAAAACTGTTTTTT. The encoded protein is CASSYSGQGKNEKLFF.

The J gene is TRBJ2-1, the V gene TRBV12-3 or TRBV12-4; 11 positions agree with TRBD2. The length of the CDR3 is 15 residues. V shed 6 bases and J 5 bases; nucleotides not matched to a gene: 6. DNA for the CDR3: TGTGCCAGCAGGCAGACTAGCGGGGCGCACAATGAGCAGTTCTTC. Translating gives CASRQTSGAHNEQFF.

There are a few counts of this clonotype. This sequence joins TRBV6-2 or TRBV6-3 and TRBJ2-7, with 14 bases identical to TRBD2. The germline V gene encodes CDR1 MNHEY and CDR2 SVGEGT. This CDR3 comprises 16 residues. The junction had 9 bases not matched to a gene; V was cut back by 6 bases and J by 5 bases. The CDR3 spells CASRTPGLAGVHEQYF. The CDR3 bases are TGTGCCAGCAGAACCCCGGGACTAGCGGGAGTCCACGAGCAGTACTTC.

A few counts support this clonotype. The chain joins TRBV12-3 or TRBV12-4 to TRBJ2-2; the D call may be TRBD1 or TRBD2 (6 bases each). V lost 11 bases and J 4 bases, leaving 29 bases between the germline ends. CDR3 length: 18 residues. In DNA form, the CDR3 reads TGTGCCTTCTGTTTAGGCCGCCGGGGGCTGGTCGGCACCGGGGAGCTGTTTTTT. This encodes CAFCLGRRGLVGTGELFF.

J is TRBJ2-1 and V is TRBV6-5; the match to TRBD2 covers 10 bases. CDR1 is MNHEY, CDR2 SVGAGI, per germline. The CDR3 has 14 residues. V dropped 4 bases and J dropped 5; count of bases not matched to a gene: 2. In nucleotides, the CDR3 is TGTGCCAGCAGTTCTAGCGGGAGCGACAATGAGCAGTTCTTC. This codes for CASSSSGSDNEQFF.

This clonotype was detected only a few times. CDR3 sequence: CASSTGTEYQETQYF. CDR3 sequence (DNA): TGTGCCAGCAGTACCGGGACCGAGTACCAAGAGACCCAGTACTTC. This chain uses TRBV28 with TRBJ2-5; D is perhaps TRBD1 or TRBD2 (5 bases each). Trimming shortened V by 5 bases and J by 0 bases, and 13 bases separated the two germline ends. Germline loops: CDR1 MDHEN, CDR2 SYDVKM. CDR3 length equals 15 residues.

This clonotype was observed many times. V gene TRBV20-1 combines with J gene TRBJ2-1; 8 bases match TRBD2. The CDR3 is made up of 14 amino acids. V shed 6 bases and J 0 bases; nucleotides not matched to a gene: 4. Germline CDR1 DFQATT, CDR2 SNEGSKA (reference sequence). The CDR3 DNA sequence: TGCAGTGCCCAGACTAGCGACTCCTACAATGAGCAGTTCTTC. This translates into CSAQTSDSYNEQFF.

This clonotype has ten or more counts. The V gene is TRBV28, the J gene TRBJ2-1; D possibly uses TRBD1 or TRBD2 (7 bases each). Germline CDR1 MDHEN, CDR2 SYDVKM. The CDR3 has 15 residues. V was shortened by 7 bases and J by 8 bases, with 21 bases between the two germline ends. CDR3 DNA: TGTGCCAGCAAGAGCGGGACAGATATATCAGATGAGCAGTTCTTC. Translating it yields CASKSGTDISDEQFF.

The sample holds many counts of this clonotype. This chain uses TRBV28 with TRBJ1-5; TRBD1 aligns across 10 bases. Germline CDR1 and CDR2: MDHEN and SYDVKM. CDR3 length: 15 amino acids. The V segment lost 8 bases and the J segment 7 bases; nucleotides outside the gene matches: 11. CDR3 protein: CASVPDRGQGQPQHF. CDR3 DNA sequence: TGTGCCAGCGTCCCCGACAGGGGGCAAGGGCAGCCCCAGCATTTT.

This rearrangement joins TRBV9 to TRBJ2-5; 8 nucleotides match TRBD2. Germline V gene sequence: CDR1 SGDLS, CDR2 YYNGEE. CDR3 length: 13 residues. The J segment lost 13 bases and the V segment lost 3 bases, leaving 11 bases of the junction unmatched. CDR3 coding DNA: TGTGCCAGCAGCGAGTCAACGGGAGGGGCCTGGTACTTC. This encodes CASSESTGGAWYF.

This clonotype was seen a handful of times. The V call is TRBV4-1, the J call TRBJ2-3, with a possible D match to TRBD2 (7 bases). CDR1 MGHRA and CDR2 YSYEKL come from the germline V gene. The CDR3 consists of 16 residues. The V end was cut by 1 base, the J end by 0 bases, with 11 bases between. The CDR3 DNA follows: TGCGCCAGCAGCCAAGGGGGGGGGCCCAGCACAGATACGCAGTATTTT. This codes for CASSQGGGPSTDTQYF.